These 26 T cell receptor beta chains came from one sample sequenced in a study of regulatory T cells in long-lasting Graves disease (TCRdb year 2021). What this sample's time point label stands for: newly diagnosed GD, antithyroid drugs for less than 3 months. For both TCR sequencing and RNA sequencing, RNA was extracted from PBMCs in TRIzol. To prepare the library, multiplex PCR was applied. Sequencing took place on an Illumina HiSeq 4000. To build TCR beta libraries, CDR3 regions were amplified by Arm-PCR using iRepertoire HTBI primers. TCRdb reprocessed the public reads (quality trimming at Q25 with fastp, clone calling with MiXCR) and kept in-frame beta chains. Every CDR3 protein is listed once, alongside the most common genes and DNA of its rows. The sample table shows about 370,000 distinct CDR3 sequences, and 15% to 17% are seen once. Approximately 21% of the sample is taken by the ten largest.

Sequenced here: peripheral blood mononuclear cells (PBMCs), sampled at new diagnosis, from a patient treated with antithyroid drugs. The receptors were sampled from a female donor with Graves disease.

The V call is TRBV4-3, the J call TRBJ2-2; the match to TRBD2 covers 12 bases. With 7 bases clipped from V and 4 bases from J, the junction kept 13 bases outside the gene matches. This CDR3 comprises 18 residues. From germline, CDR1 is LGHNA and CDR2 YSLEER. CDR3: CASMDRLAGGSGTGELFF. The DNA of the CDR3 is TGCGCCAGCATGGATCGGCTAGCGGGAGGGAGTGGCACCGGGGAGCTGTTTTTT.

The chain has TRBV24-1 and TRBJ2-1; a weak D match, TRBD1 (6 bases). Deletions cut 9 bases from V and 7 bases from J, with 21 bases between. CDR3 size: 15 residues. Germline loops: CDR1 KGHDR, CDR2 SFDVKD. For the CDR3, the DNA is TGTGCCACCGCCAGTGTACAGGGTGGAAGAAATGAGCAGTTCTTC. Translated, it gives CATASVQGGRNEQFF.

This clonotype was seen many times. The V and J genes are TRBV2 and TRBJ2-2; maybe TRBD1 (6 bases). Trimming removed 7 bases from V and 6 bases from J, with 9 bases in between. The CDR3 sequence is 12 residues long. The germline V gene encodes CDR1 SNHLY and CDR2 FYNNEI. DNA of the CDR3: TGTGCCAGCATAACAGGGTCCGGGGAGCTGTTTTTT. This gives the protein CASITGSGELFF. Drawing the rest from reference TRBV2 and TRBJ2-2, the complete variable domain is EPEVTQTPSHQVTQMGQEVILRCVPISNHLYFYWYRQILGQKVEFLVSFYNNEISEKSEIFDDQFSVERPDGSNFTLKIRSTKLEDSAMYFCASITGSGELFFGEGSRLTVL.

This clonotype was counted ten times or more. The genes are TRBV20-1 and TRBJ2-7; TRBD2 matches at 10 bases. V dropped 3 bases and J dropped 9; count of bases not matched to a gene: 14. This CDR3 has 15 residues. Germline lookup yields CDR1 DFQATT and CDR2 SNEGSKA (reference sequence). This CDR3 is CSASGLAADLHGQYF. CDR3 bases: TGCAGTGCTAGTGGACTAGCGGCCGACCTCCACGGGCAGTACTTC.

This clonotype was recorded once. A much larger clone sits a single nucleotide away, making a read error possible. The chain joins TRBV6-1 to TRBJ1-4; D possibly corresponds to TRBD1 (5 bases). In germline, CDR1 is MNHNS, CDR2 SASEGT. This CDR3 region has 16 residues. V shed 4 bases and J shed 5 bases, with 17 bases lying between them. In DNA, the CDR3 is TGTGCCAGCAGTGCCGGATCCGGGACGGTAAATGAAAAACTGTTTTTT. The encoded protein is CASSAGSGTVNEKLFF.

This clonotype was seen repeatedly, ten times or more. The chain recombines TRBV12-3 or TRBV12-4 with TRBJ2-7, with D uncertain. With 2 bases removed from V and 4 bases from J, the gap between germline ends came to 9 bases. CDR3 length: 13 amino acids. The CDR3 region is CASSLQSSYEQYF. The CDR3 DNA reads TGTGCCAGCAGTTTACAATCCTCTTACGAGCAGTACTTC.

Ten or more counts support this clonotype. The chain carries TRBV6-1 and TRBJ2-3; unclear D gene. This CDR3 is 11 amino acids long. V shed 6 bases and J shed 6 bases, with 7 bases lying between them. The germline V gene encodes CDR1 MNHNS and CDR2 SASEGT. The CDR3 DNA reads as TGTGCCAGCAGAGATGGGGATACGCAGTATTTT. Translated: CASRDGDTQYF.

This clonotype was counted ten times or more. Germline and junction disagree at one end, which may indicate a read error. This sequence joins TRBV20-1 and TRBJ2-7; 8 bases align to TRBD2. Germline CDR1 reads DFQATT; CDR2 reads SNEGSKA (reference sequence). The CDR3 contains 12 residues. CDR3 sequence reads: CSARVAGYEQYF. In nucleotides, the CDR3 is TGCAGTGCGAGAGTAGCGGGATACGAGCAGTACTTC.

This clonotype showed up many times. V and J are TRBV6-1 and TRBJ1-6, with D possibly being TRBD1 (5 bases). The CDR3 has 16 amino acids. Trimming cost V 5 bases and J 7 bases, with 18 bases left between them. CDR1 and CDR2 (germline): MNHNS, SASEGT. The CDR3 sequence: CASSPIGQGQNSPLHF. CDR3 bases: TGTGCCAGCAGTCCTATTGGCCAGGGCCAGAATTCACCCCTCCACTTT.

V gene TRBV5-1 combines with J gene TRBJ1-1; 10 bases are shared with TRBD1. The CDR3 extends over 15 amino acids. In germline, CDR1 is SGHRS, CDR2 YFSETQ. Trimming at V came to 4 bases and at J to 4 bases, leaving 7 bases not matched to a gene. The CDR3 is CASSVTGGLGTEAFF. DNA for the CDR3: TGCGCCAGCAGCGTGACAGGGGGCCTTGGCACTGAAGCTTTCTTT.

This clonotype was found many times. The chain recombines TRBV7-2 with TRBJ1-6; D may be TRBD1 (5 bases). Germline loops: CDR1 SGHTA, CDR2 FQGNSA. Trimming took off 3 bases at V and 0 bases at J, with 9 bases between the two ends. The CDR3 extends over 16 amino acids. The CDR3 DNA sequence: TGTGCCAGCAGCTTCGGTAGGGGCTCCTATAATTCACCCCTCCACTTT. Translated: CASSFGRGSYNSPLHF.

This clonotype was seen at least ten times. The CDR3 DNA sequence: TGTGCCAGCAGTTTCGCCAGGACTAGCGGATCGTACAATGAGCAGTTCTTC. It encodes CASSFARTSGSYNEQFF. The rearrangement uses TRBV12-3 or TRBV12-4 and TRBJ2-1; 10 bases map to TRBD2. Trimming cost V 3 bases and J 4 bases; bases outside gene matches: 9. This CDR3 is built from 17 residues.

There are many counts of this clonotype. The chain couples TRBV7-6 to TRBJ2-7, with D maybe TRBD1 (6 bases). V gave up 5 bases and J gave up 9 bases, with 14 bases separating them. CDR3 length: 12 amino acids. CDR1 SGHVS and CDR2 FNYEAQ come from the germline V gene. DNA of the CDR3: TGTGCCAGCAGCATTCAGGGGCGAGGGCAGTACTTC. This encodes CASSIQGRGQYF.

Many counts were recorded for this clonotype. The J gene is TRBJ2-3, the V gene TRBV11-2; 10 nucleotides agree with TRBD2. This CDR3 comprises 18 residues. V was clipped by 1 base and J by 0 bases; unmatched bases: 7. In germline, CDR1 is SGHAT, CDR2 FQNNGV. The CDR3 protein is CASSLGLAGSLSTDTQYF. The CDR3 bases are TGTGCCAGCAGCTTAGGACTAGCGGGTTCGCTAAGCACAGATACGCAGTATTTT.

This clonotype came up a few times. The chain carries TRBV5-1 and TRBJ1-6; D is perhaps TRBD1 (6 bases). The CDR3 extends over 15 amino acids. Germline CDR1 reads SGHRS; CDR2 reads YFSETQ. Trimming removed 3 bases at V and 7 bases at J, with 14 bases between. The CDR3 DNA is TGCGCCAGCAGCTCCGGCGGGGGCGCGAATTCACCCCTCCACTTT. It translates to CASSSGGGANSPLHF.

The chain couples TRBV29-1 to TRBJ1-2; a weak D match, TRBD1 (5 bases). The CDR3 consists of 15 residues. V lost 4 bases to trimming and J lost 5 bases, with 20 bases between them. The germline V gene has CDR1 SQVTM and CDR2 ANQGSEA. CDR3 nucleotides: TGCAGCGTTGTCGGATTCGCAGGGTTTCGGTATGGCTACACCTTC. This codes for CSVVGFAGFRYGYTF.

This clonotype was observed a handful of times. The V and J genes are TRBV10-1 and TRBJ2-3, with 7 bases aligning to TRBD2. The CDR3 loop spans 16 amino acids. The germline V gene encodes CDR1 WNHNN and CDR2 SYGVQD (reference sequence). V shed 5 bases and J 5 bases; nucleotides not matched to a gene: 13. The DNA of the CDR3 is TGCGCCAGCAGTCTCGAGACGGGGGAGGGCCTAGATACGCAGTATTTT. Its protein product is CASSLETGEGLDTQYF.

There are many counts of this clonotype. The rearrangement links TRBV4-3 to TRBJ2-7, with TRBD2 as a possible D gene (5 bases). Deletions cut 0 bases from V and 3 bases from J, with 15 bases between. The CDR3 is made up of 16 amino acids. Looked up from germline, CDR1 is LGHNA and CDR2 is YSLEER. The chain's CDR3 is CASSQDEGTGSYEQYF. CDR3 sequence (DNA): TGCGCCAGCAGCCAAGATGAGGGAACGGGGAGCTACGAGCAGTACTTC.

This clonotype was recorded at least ten times. The chain uses TRBV20-1 and TRBJ2-1, with D perhaps matching TRBD2 (5 bases). The germline gives CDR1 DFQATT, CDR2 SNEGSKA (reference sequence). Trimming removed 1 base at V and 0 bases at J, with 13 bases between. This CDR3 is built from 16 residues. The DNA for the CDR3 is TGCAGTGCTAGAGTTTTGAGCGGCGGCTCCTACAATGAGCAGTTCTTC. Translating it yields CSARVLSGGSYNEQFF.

There are many counts of this clonotype. CDR3 DNA sequence: TGTGCCAGCAGTGGACAGACCAACTATGGCTACACCTTC. Translating gives CASSGQTNYGYTF. The J gene is TRBJ1-2, the V gene TRBV6-2 or TRBV6-3, with D possibly being TRBD1 (6 bases). V dropped 5 bases and J dropped 2 bases, with 9 bases sitting between them. In germline, CDR1 is MNHEY, CDR2 SVGEGT. The CDR3 covers 13 residues.

This clonotype was observed many times. The genes are TRBV19 and TRBJ1-1, with D perhaps TRBD1 (6 bases). Deletions cut 3 bases from V and 3 bases from J, with 11 bases between. The CDR3 consists of 14 residues. Germline lookup yields CDR1 LNHDA and CDR2 SQIVND (reference sequence). The CDR3 region is CASSIQGGYTEAFF. The CDR3 coding sequence is TGTGCCAGTAGTATCCAAGGGGGTTACACTGAAGCTTTCTTT.

This clonotype has only a few counts. V gene TRBV6-1 combines with J gene TRBJ2-5; TRBD1 matches at 10 bases. Trimming cost V 6 bases and J 3 bases; bases outside gene matches: 1. Germline CDR1 is MNHNS and CDR2 is SASEGT. There are 13 residues in the CDR3. The chain's CDR3 is CASRGTGEETQYF. In DNA, the CDR3 is TGTGCCAGCAGGGGGACAGGGGAAGAGACCCAGTACTTC.

This clonotype occurred many times. This chain links TRBV12-3 or TRBV12-4 with TRBJ2-7, with TRBD2 as a possible D gene (6 bases). The CDR3 is 14 amino acids. V lost 6 bases, J lost 6 bases, and 18 bases lay in between. CDR3 DNA: TGTGCCAGCAGCCTCCATTCGGGAGCCTCCGAGCAGTACTTC. This codes for CASSLHSGASEQYF.

This clonotype was counted ten times or more. A read error may be the cause here, since a much bigger clone is one base away. This sequence joins TRBV11-2 and TRBJ2-3; D is unresolved. Gene TRBJ1-5 matches the end of the DNA better, so the J call may be wrong. In germline, CDR1 is SGHAT, CDR2 FQNNGV. The CDR3 extends over 15 amino acids. The CDR3 DNA sequence: TGTGCCAGCAGCCCCCGACCCGACCTAGCCAATACGCAGCATTTT. Amino acid sequence: CASSPRPDLANTQHF.

This clonotype was observed many times. A read error may produce the germline difference seen at one junction end. The J gene is TRBJ2-5, the V gene TRBV6-2 or TRBV6-3; no definite D call. The CDR3 contains 13 residues. Germline V gene sequence: CDR1 MNHEY, CDR2 SVGEGT. CDR3 bases: TGTGCCAGCAGTTACTCGGCAGCGTCCCAGGCCGACTTC. This gives the protein CASSYSAASQADF.

The chain joins TRBV11-2 to TRBJ1-1; 8 bases match TRBD1. The CDR3 has 19 amino acids. The germline V gene encodes CDR1 SGHAT and CDR2 FQNNGV. The trim removed 1 base at V and 2 bases at J, leaving 15 bases unmatched. The CDR3 region has the DNA TGTGCCAGCAGCTTAGTAGACAGGGGACGGCCAAAGCGAAACACTGAAGCTTTCTTT. Translation gives CASSLVDRGRPKRNTEAFF.